Below, 27 T cell receptor beta chains from the same sample are listed, as sequenced in a study of cytomegalovirus exposure and HLA in healthy donors. The PCR was carried out with 60 Vbeta primers and 13 Jbeta primers. Generated by immunoSEQ multiplex PCR, the TCRdb table keeps only in-frame clones and is missing some. Of over 150,000 clones in the sample, approximately 81% were seen once. The sequenced sample consisted of PBMCs. The origin of the receptors is a man in his late teens or twenties in good health and CMV-seronegative.

The CDR3 DNA sequence: TGTGCCAGCAGCGAAGAGGGAAGCGGGAGGTCGAGGGAGCAGTACTTC. This translates into CASSEEGSGRSREQYF. This chain uses TRBV5-6 with TRBJ2-7, with TRBD2 matching 9 bases. Looked up from germline, CDR1 is SGHDT and CDR2 is YYEEEE. Trimming cost V 4 bases and J 7 bases; bases outside gene matches: 15. CDR3 length: 16 residues.

This clone was observed a single time. The chain employs TRBV5-4 and TRBJ1-1; a possible D gene is TRBD1 (6 bases). The germline V gene has CDR1 SGHNT and CDR2 YYREEE (reference sequence). The CDR3 covers 14 residues. Trimming pared 5 bases from V and 4 bases from J, leaving 15 bases between. The CDR3 sequence is CASRAGGGGTEAFF. In DNA form, the CDR3 reads TGTGCCAGCAGAGCCGGGGGAGGGGGCACTGAAGCTTTCTTT.

This clone has just a few counts. This same CDR3 is encoded by further DNA sequences in the sample. The rearrangement links TRBV7-9 to TRBJ1-3; TRBD1 agrees at 7 bases. This CDR3 region has 14 residues. Germline CDR1 and CDR2: SEHNR and FQNEAQ (reference sequence). J was trimmed by 4 bases and V by 3 bases; bases with no gene match: 3. This chain's CDR3 is CASSFGTEGNTIYF. The CDR3 DNA sequence: TGTGCCAGCAGCTTCGGGACAGAGGGAAACACCATATATTTT.

The chain uses TRBV28 and TRBJ2-7; 10 nucleotides align to TRBD2. The CDR3 sequence is 14 residues long. CDR1 is MDHEN, CDR2 SYDVKM, per germline. V lost 6 bases to trimming and J lost 4 bases; unmatched junction nucleotides: 6. Here the CDR3 reads CASSPRGLAYEQYF. CDR3 sequence (DNA): TGTGCCAGCAGCCCCCGGGGACTAGCGTACGAGCAGTACTTC.

The chain couples TRBV6-5 to TRBJ2-3; a possible D gene is TRBD2 (6 bases). Germline V lookup: CDR1 MNHEY, CDR2 SVGAGI. CDR3 length equals 14 residues. The V end was cut by 2 bases, the J end by 4 bases, with 10 bases between. The CDR3 here is CASSYDGSPDTQYF. CDR3 DNA sequence: TGTGCCAGCAGTTACGACGGGAGCCCAGATACGCAGTATTTT.

J is TRBJ2-7 and V is TRBV28; 7 nucleotides line up with TRBD1. The germline CDR1 and CDR2 sequences are MDHEN and SYDVKM. The J segment lost 4 bases and the V segment lost 7 bases, leaving 4 bases of the junction unmatched. CDR3 length equals 12 residues. CDR3 sequence (DNA): TGTGCCAGCACCGGACAGGTATACGAGCAGTACTTC. Amino acids: CASTGQVYEQYF. The full variable domain, completed using reference TRBV28 and TRBJ2-7, is DVKVTQSSRYLVKRTGEKVFLECVQDMDHENMFWYRQDPGLGLRLIYFSYDVKMKEKGDIPEGYSVSREKKERFSLILESASTNQTSMYLCASTGQVYEQYFGPGTRLTVT.

The rearrangement links TRBV4-3 to TRBJ2-7, with 10 bases matching TRBD2. CDR1 is LGHNA and CDR2 is YSLEER in the germline V gene. J was trimmed by 3 bases and V by 2 bases; bases with no gene match: 4. CDR3 length equals 15 residues. The CDR3 region has the DNA TGCGCCAGCAGCCAATTCCGACTAGCGGGCTACGAGCAGTACTTC. This translates into CASSQFRLAGYEQYF.

V is TRBV21-1 and J is TRBJ1-4; the tabulated D call, TRBD1, remains unverified against the DNA. TRBV21-1 is a pseudogene segment. This CDR3 is built from 17 residues. The CDR3 loop reads CASGDDRGVSTNEKLFF. The CDR3 DNA is TGTGCCAGCGGAGACGACAGGGGAGTTTCAACTAATGAAAAACTGTTTTTT.

The chain combines TRBV5-1 with TRBJ1-1; D unresolved. V shed 3 bases and J shed 7 bases, with 16 bases lying between them. The CDR3 contains 14 residues. Germline loops: CDR1 SGHRS, CDR2 YFSETQ. CDR3: CASSSRRVSDEAFF. The CDR3 DNA follows: TGCGCCAGCAGCTCAAGACGAGTCAGCGATGAAGCTTTCTTT.

The chain is built from TRBV7-2 and TRBJ2-1, with 7 bases lining up with TRBD2. Germline V gene sequence: CDR1 SGHTA, CDR2 FQGNSA. The CDR3 covers 13 residues. J was trimmed by 7 bases and V by 3 bases; bases with no gene match: 3. CDR3 protein: CASSFREGNEQFF. CDR3 coding DNA: TGTGCCAGCAGCTTTAGGGAGGGGAATGAGCAGTTCTTC. Variable domain in full (rest from reference TRBV7-2 and TRBJ2-1): GAGVSQSPSNKVTEKGKDVELRCDPISGHTALYWYRQSLGQGLEFLIYFQGNSAPDKSGLPSDRFSAERTGGSVSTLTIQRTQQEDSAVYLCASSFREGNEQFFGPGTRLTVL.

The chain couples TRBV4-3 to TRBJ1-1; 10 bases match TRBD1. The V gene's germline CDR1 is LGHNA and CDR2 YSLEER. The V gene end was trimmed by 4 bases and the J gene end by 11 bases; junction bases not matched to a gene: 7. The CDR3 runs to 13 residues. CDR3 sequence reads: CASSPTGGGGAFF. CDR3 DNA: TGCGCCAGCAGCCCGACAGGGGGCGGTGGGGCTTTCTTT.

This clone has a handful of counts. The CDR3 is CASSPPYQYGYTF. The CDR3 DNA is TGTGCCAGCAGCCCGCCGTATCAGTATGGCTACACCTTC. The genes are TRBV7-6 and TRBJ1-2; no reliable D call. The germline CDR1 and CDR2 sequences are SGHVS and FNYEAQ. The CDR3 runs to 13 residues. V was trimmed by 5 bases and J by 5 bases, leaving 12 bases between them.

This clone was seen just once. The chain joins TRBV7-2 to TRBJ2-7, with D perhaps matching TRBD2 (5 bases). The V and J ends lost 5 bases and 3 bases respectively, with 11 bases between them. Germline V gene lookup returns CDR1 SGHTA and CDR2 FQGNSA. The CDR3 is 13 amino acids. In DNA form, the CDR3 reads TGTGCCAGCAGCGCGGACTTTCACTACGAGCAGTACTTC. It specifies CASSADFHYEQYF.

V and J are TRBV19 and TRBJ1-6; D is unresolved. V was pared by 6 bases and J by 7 bases, with 10 bases between. The CDR3 loop spans 13 amino acids. Germline V gene lookup returns CDR1 LNHDA and CDR2 SQIVND (reference sequence). The CDR3 here is CASRLGYNSPLHF. CDR3 sequence (DNA): TGTGCCAGTAGACTAGGATACAATTCACCCCTCCACTTT.

The chain joins TRBV6-1 to TRBJ2-6; D is possibly TRBD1 (5 bases). This CDR3 contains 15 residues. The V gene lost 6 bases and the J gene lost 0 bases, with 9 bases spanning the gap. Germline loops: CDR1 MNHNS, CDR2 SASEGT. The CDR3 DNA reads TGTGCCAGCAGCTTACAGGTCTCTGGGGCCAACGTCCTGACTTTC. Protein sequence: CASSLQVSGANVLTF.

This clone is a singleton in its sample. The chain joins TRBV7-2 to TRBJ2-1, with 7 bases that match TRBD2. Per the germline V gene, CDR1 is SGHTA and CDR2 is FQGNSA. After removal of 4 bases from V and 6 bases from J, the junction contained 9 bases not matched to a gene. The CDR3 covers 15 residues. As DNA, the CDR3 is TGTGCCAGCAGCTCAACGGGAGGTTTCCCCAATGAGCAGTTCTTC. It encodes CASSSTGGFPNEQFF.

The V call is TRBV5-6, the J call TRBJ2-5; 12 positions match TRBD2. The germline V gene encodes CDR1 SGHDT and CDR2 YYEEEE. V gave up 3 bases and J gave up 2 bases; unmatched junction bases: 5. CDR3 size: 16 residues. In nucleotides, the CDR3 is TGTGCCAGCAGCTACGGGACTAGCGGGTTACAAGAGACCCAGTACTTC. This encodes CASSYGTSGLQETQYF. The variable domain in full, completed from reference TRBV5-6 and TRBJ2-5, reads DAGVTQSPTHLIKTRGQQVTLRCSPKSGHDTVSWYQQALGQGPQFIFQYYEEEERQRGNFPDRFSGHQFPNYSSELNVNALLLGDSALYLCASSYGTSGLQETQYFGPGTRLLVL.

CDR3 loop: CASSVAAAGGVGTDTQYF. In nucleotides, the CDR3 is TGTGCCAGCAGCGTAGCTGCGGCGGGAGGAGTGGGCACAGATACGCAGTATTTT. The J gene is TRBJ2-3, the V gene TRBV9, with 8 positions matching TRBD2. The length of the CDR3 is 18 residues. The germline gives CDR1 SGDLS, CDR2 YYNGEE. Losses at the gene ends were 0 bases for V and 1 base for J; bases not matched to a gene: 10.

The chain joins TRBV27 to TRBJ2-1; TRBD2 matches 9 bases. Germline CDR1 MNHEY, CDR2 SMNVEV (reference sequence). V was pared by 9 bases and J by 14 bases, with 23 bases of the junction left unmatched. This CDR3 is built from 16 residues. In nucleotides, the CDR3 is TGTGCCAGTTCGAACAGAGCGGGAGGAGTTCCCTTCGAGGAGTTCTTC. Protein sequence: CASSNRAGGVPFEEFF.

This clone has only a few counts. CDR3: CASSHNPSGRNEQFF. As DNA, the CDR3 is TGTGCCAGCAGCCATAACCCTAGCGGGAGAAATGAGCAGTTCTTC. The chain couples TRBV7-2 to TRBJ2-1; TRBD2 matches at 10 bases. From germline, CDR1 is SGHTA and CDR2 FQGNSA. The J segment lost 7 bases and the V segment lost 5 bases, leaving 8 bases of the junction unmatched. This CDR3 spans 15 amino acids.

The V and J genes are TRBV6-4 and TRBJ2-5; 7 bases fit TRBD2. This CDR3 has 19 amino acids. Germline V gene sequence: CDR1 MRHNA, CDR2 SNTAGT. Trimming took 6 bases from V and 5 from J; bases not matched to a gene: 24. CDR3 bases: TGTGCCAGCAGAGACCACCGGACGGCCAAGCGGGGAGGACGGGAGACCCAGTACTTC. As protein: CASRDHRTAKRGGRETQYF.

This clone showed up just once. This chain uses TRBV9 with TRBJ1-2, with TRBD1 as a possible D gene (5 bases). CDR1 is SGDLS and CDR2 is YYNGEE in the germline V gene. Deletions cut 3 bases from V and 0 bases from J, with 6 bases between. The CDR3 covers 13 residues. The DNA of the CDR3 is TGTGCCAGCAGCGAGACAGCTAACTATGGCTACACCTTC. Translated, it gives CASSETANYGYTF.

This clone showed up just once. This chain uses TRBV11-2 with TRBJ1-2, with no clear D. CDR1 is SGHAT, CDR2 FQNNGV, per germline. Trimming left V 3 bases short and J 3 bases short, with 2 bases between. This CDR3 is built from 11 residues. In nucleotides, the CDR3 is TGTGCCAGCAGCTTCGACTATGGCTACACCTTC. Translating gives CASSFDYGYTF.

The chain is built from TRBV28 and TRBJ2-5; weak D call: TRBD1 (6 bases). The J call may be faulty, since TRBJ2-7 better matches the DNA end. The CDR3 is 16 amino acids. Germline loops: CDR1 MDHEN, CDR2 SYDVKM. The CDR3 loop reads CASSLDRLRVGYEQYF. In nucleotides, the CDR3 is TGTGCCAGCAGTTTAGACAGGTTAAGAGTCGGCTACGAGCAGTACTTC.

J is TRBJ1-5 and V is TRBV29-1; TRBD1 agrees at 12 bases. CDR1 is SQVTM and CDR2 is ANQGSEA in the germline V gene. With V trimmed by 7 bases and J by 5 bases, 6 bases remained unmatched. This CDR3 has 14 residues. As DNA, the CDR3 is TGCAGCGCTATGGGACAGGGGGCCGATCAGCCCCAGCATTTT. This gives the protein CSAMGQGADQPQHF.

The chain links TRBV4-3 to TRBJ2-6, with TRBD1 as a possible D gene (5 bases). From germline, CDR1 is LGHNA and CDR2 YSLEER. Trimming took 0 bases from V and 1 from J, leaving 7 bases between them. The CDR3 has 16 residues. The CDR3 protein is CASSQDQGSGANVLTF. CDR3 coding DNA: TGCGCCAGCAGCCAAGATCAGGGATCTGGGGCCAACGTCCTGACTTTC.

V and J are TRBV2 and TRBJ2-5; possibly TRBD1 for D (9 bases). The CDR3 is 15 residues long. Per the germline V gene, CDR1 is SNHLY and CDR2 is FYNNEI. V lost 10 bases to trimming and J lost 4 bases, with 22 bases between them. The CDR3 here is CATRGGTGRGETQYF. The CDR3 coding sequence is TGTGCCACCCGGGGGGGGACAGGGAGGGGAGAGACCCAGTACTTC.